The 32 T cell receptor beta chains below all came from one sample that was sequenced in a study of glioma-infiltrating T cells after dendritic cell vaccination. The time point: after dendritic cell vaccination, including at tumor progression/relapse. TCRdb's copy holds only in-frame clones and misses some; the assay was immunoSEQ multiplex PCR. The sample contains some 24,000 clones, roughly 86% of which appear only once. The starting material was blood, obtained after dendritic cell vaccination. The receptors come from a human donor with glioblastoma.

CDR3 sequence: CASSYERGSSYEQYF. The CDR3 DNA reads as TGTGCCAGCAGTTACGAGAGGGGGAGCTCCTACGAGCAGTACTTC. V and J are TRBV6-5 and TRBJ2-7, with D possibly TRBD1 on 6 matching bases. This CDR3 has 15 residues. Trimming took off 2 bases at V and 0 bases at J, with 11 bases between the two ends. Germline assignment: CDR1 MNHEY and CDR2 SVGAGI.

The gene calls are TRBV6-1 and TRBJ1-5; D gene ambiguous. V was clipped by 2 bases and J by 4 bases, with 9 bases between them. The CDR3 totals 14 residues. Germline CDR1 MNHNS, CDR2 SASEGT. The CDR3 loop is CASSETTGNQPQHF. CDR3 coding DNA: TGTGCCAGCAGTGAAACGACGGGGAATCAGCCCCAGCATTTT.

The V and J genes are TRBV2 and TRBJ2-3; 8 bases are shared with TRBD1. Germline V gives CDR1 SNHLY, CDR2 FYNNEI. With V trimmed by 3 bases and J by 2 bases, 7 bases remained unmatched. The CDR3 is 16 amino acids. Here the CDR3 DNA reads TGTGCCAGCAGTGATGGGGGACAGGATATCACAGATACGCAGTATTTT. As protein: CASSDGGQDITDTQYF.

This clone was observed a single time. The gene calls are TRBV5-8 and TRBJ2-7; the D is unclear. The ends were cut back, 0 bases at V and 6 bases at J, with 13 bases in the middle. The CDR3 is 14 residues long. CDR1 is SGHTS and CDR2 is YDEGEE in the germline V gene. CDR3 sequence: CASSLGSPLGEQYF. CDR3 DNA sequence: TGTGCCAGCAGCTTGGGGAGCCCGTTGGGCGAGCAGTACTTC.

This chain uses TRBV11-2 with TRBJ2-1, with TRBD2 matching 9 bases. This CDR3 region has 12 residues. Trimming took 11 bases from V and 8 from J; bases not matched to a gene: 7. Germline CDR1 is SGHAT and CDR2 is FQNNGV. CDR3 in DNA: TGTGCCGGACTAGCGAATGGCGATGAGCAGTTCTTC. Translating it yields CAGLANGDEQFF.

This chain connects TRBV6-1 to TRBJ2-4; a possible D gene is TRBD2 (7 bases). Germline CDR1 and CDR2: MNHNS and SASEGT. The CDR3 is 14 amino acids. V lost 1 base, J lost 8 bases, and 12 bases lay in between. CDR3 nucleotides: TGTGCCAGCAGTGAAGGGGGAGGGGGGGACATTCAGTACTTC. Translated, it gives CASSEGGGGDIQYF.

The table lists this clone with a few counts. The genes are TRBV10-1 and TRBJ2-3; a weak D match, TRBD2 (6 bases). Germline V gene lookup returns CDR1 WNHNN and CDR2 SYGVQD (reference sequence). V was pared by 6 bases and J by 6 bases, with 7 bases between. This CDR3 is built from 11 residues. The CDR3 is CASRAGDTQYF. CDR3 nucleotides: TGCGCCAGCAGGGCGGGGGATACGCAGTATTTT.

This chain joins TRBV6-5 and TRBJ2-2, with 10 bases identical to TRBD2. V gave up 2 bases and J gave up 6 bases; unmatched junction bases: 3. The CDR3 has 15 amino acids. The germline V gene has CDR1 MNHEY and CDR2 SVGAGI. The CDR3 is CASSYRTSGAGELFF. For the CDR3, the DNA is TGTGCCAGCAGTTACCGAACTAGCGGGGCCGGGGAGCTGTTTTTT.

This clone appeared a single time. This chain links TRBV10-3 with TRBJ2-1; 9 nucleotides align to TRBD2. V shed 10 bases, J shed 7 bases, and the junction held 14 bases outside the gene matches. The CDR3 runs 15 residues. Per germline, CDR1 ENHRY and CDR2 SYGVKD. The CDR3 DNA reads TGTGCCACCGGGCTTATGAGCGGGGGGTTGAATGAGCAGTTCTTC. It encodes CATGLMSGGLNEQFF.

V gene TRBV7-9 combines with J gene TRBJ2-1, with D possibly matching TRBD2 (6 bases). The length of the CDR3 is 13 residues. Germline-derived CDR1 and CDR2 are SEHNR and FQNEAQ (reference sequence). Trimming stripped 5 bases from V and 5 bases from J, with 10 bases between. The CDR3 here is CASSRDWNNEQFF. In nucleotides, the CDR3 is TGTGCCAGCAGCAGGGACTGGAACAATGAGCAGTTCTTC.

V is TRBV7-9 and J is TRBJ2-3, with TRBD2 identical over 7 bases. The germline V gene encodes CDR1 SEHNR and CDR2 FQNEAQ (reference sequence). This CDR3 has 15 residues. Trimming cost V 1 base and J 7 bases; bases outside gene matches: 8. This CDR3 is CASSLGRGVSHTQYF. For the CDR3, the DNA is TGTGCCAGCAGCTTAGGTCGGGGGGTTTCTCATACGCAGTATTTT.

The V call is TRBV19, the J call TRBJ1-4; D is ambiguous. This CDR3 is 15 amino acids long. The germline gives CDR1 LNHDA, CDR2 SQIVND (reference sequence). Trimming removed 3 bases from V and 4 bases from J, with 12 bases in between. The CDR3 sequence is CASSISQNSNEKLFF. The CDR3 region has the DNA TGTGCCAGTAGTATCTCACAGAACAGTAATGAAAAACTGTTTTTT.

This rearrangement joins TRBV5-1 to TRBJ2-2; 13 bases agree with TRBD2. The CDR3 is made up of 17 amino acids. With 4 bases clipped from V and 7 bases from J, the junction kept 10 bases outside the gene matches. The germline V gene has CDR1 SGHRS and CDR2 YFSETQ. The CDR3 DNA sequence: TGCGCCAGCAGCCCGGCACTAGCGGGGGGGCCGGGCGGGGAGCTGTTTTTT. It encodes CASSPALAGGPGGELFF. The full variable domain, rest sourced from reference TRBV5-1 and TRBJ2-2, is KAGVTQTPRYLIKTRGQQVTLSCSPISGHRSVSWYQQTPGQGLQFLFEYFSETQRNKGNFPGRFSGRQFSNSRSEMNVSTLELGDSALYLCASSPALAGGPGGELFFGEGSRLTVL.

J is TRBJ2-5 and V is TRBV7-2; the match to TRBD2 covers 7 bases. Germline loops: CDR1 SGHTA, CDR2 FQGNSA. The length of the CDR3 is 16 residues. The J segment lost 4 bases and the V segment lost 1 base, leaving 9 bases of the junction unmatched. Here the CDR3 DNA reads TGTGCCAGCAGCTTAGTTGGGGGGGTTGGGAGAGAGACCCAGTACTTC. It codes for CASSLVGGVGRETQYF.

V is TRBV5-4 and J is TRBJ2-6, with D perhaps matching TRBD1 (6 bases). The CDR3 totals 15 residues. V lost 4 bases and J lost 3, with 11 bases in between. The germline V gene encodes CDR1 SGHNT and CDR2 YYREEE (reference sequence). The CDR3 spells CASSGGHLGANVLTF. The CDR3 DNA follows: TGTGCCAGCAGCGGGGGACACCTTGGGGCCAACGTCCTGACTTTC. Full variable domain (outside the CDR3, taken from reference TRBV5-4 and TRBJ2-6): ETGVTQSPTHLIKTRGQQVTLRCSSQSGHNTVSWYQQALGQGPQFIFQYYREEENGRGNFPPRFSGLQFPNYSSELNVNALELDDSALYLCASSGGHLGANVLTFGAGSRLTVL.

The genes are TRBV6-5 and TRBJ2-3; TRBD1 matches 9 bases. CDR1 MNHEY and CDR2 SVGAGI come from the germline V gene. The J segment lost 1 base and the V segment lost 4 bases, leaving 6 bases of the junction unmatched. This CDR3 is built from 16 residues. CDR3 DNA: TGTGCCAGCAGTTTTGTCGGACAGGGGCGCACAGATACGCAGTATTTT. Its translation: CASSFVGQGRTDTQYF.

To note about this clone: Other DNA sequences in this specimen translate into the identical CDR3. The genes are TRBV30 and TRBJ1-6; TRBD1 matches at 9 bases. The CDR3 is 16 residues long. After removal of 5 bases from V and 13 bases from J, the junction contained 18 bases not matched to a gene. The germline gives CDR1 GTSNPN, CDR2 SVGIG (reference sequence). CDR3 amino acids: CAWLSPTGGTISPLHF. The CDR3 coding sequence is TGTGCCTGGTTATCTCCCACAGGGGGCACGATTTCCCCCCTCCACTTT.

CDR3 sequence (DNA): TGCGCCAGCAGTGAGGACAGGGGGATTTACGAGCAGTACTTC. This sequence encodes CASSEDRGIYEQYF. This chain connects TRBV10-1 to TRBJ2-7, with TRBD1 matching 9 bases. The ends lost 2 bases at V and 4 bases at J; junction bases unmatched: 3. CDR3 length: 14 amino acids. Per germline, CDR1 WNHNN and CDR2 SYGVQD (reference sequence).

This chain links TRBV2 with TRBJ2-3; tentative D call: TRBD1 (5 bases). V lost 11 bases to trimming and J lost 10 bases, with 16 bases between them. Germline-derived CDR1 and CDR2 are SNHLY and FYNNEI. There are 11 residues in the CDR3. In DNA, the CDR3 is TGTGCCGGAGCAGGGTACGGTCCGCAGTATTTT. It translates to CAGAGYGPQYF.

The rearrangement links TRBV7-2 to TRBJ2-3, with 7 bases that match TRBD2. This CDR3 spans 16 amino acids. Germline-derived CDR1 and CDR2 are SGHTA and FQGNSA. V was clipped by 5 bases and J by 2 bases; unmatched bases: 10. CDR3 sequence: CASSLLGTTPTDTQYF. The CDR3 nucleotides are TGTGCCAGCAGCCTTCTCGGGACTACTCCCACAGATACGCAGTATTTT.

This clone turned up a few times. J is TRBJ1-5 and V is TRBV4-1, with TRBD1 matching over 7 bases. Trimming at V came to 4 bases and at J to 1 base, leaving 7 bases not matched to a gene. The CDR3 length is 16 residues. Germline CDR1 reads MGHRA; CDR2 reads YSYEKL. The CDR3 here is CASSPLTGPSNQPQHF. In DNA form, the CDR3 reads TGCGCCAGCAGCCCCCTGACAGGGCCAAGCAATCAGCCCCAGCATTTT.

The V and J genes are TRBV19 and TRBJ2-1; 12 nucleotides line up with TRBD2. This CDR3 is 17 amino acids long. The V and J ends lost 6 bases and 8 bases, in that order; junction bases with no gene match: 14. Per the germline V gene, CDR1 is LNHDA and CDR2 is SQIVND (reference sequence). The CDR3 DNA reads as TGTGCCAGTAGCCCGAGGTCGCTAGCGGGGGGGCTGTATGAGCAGTTCTTC. Amino acid sequence: CASSPRSLAGGLYEQFF.

The rearrangement joins TRBV19 to TRBJ1-2; no definite D call. The CDR3 length is 15 residues. Looked up from germline, CDR1 is LNHDA and CDR2 is SQIVND (reference sequence). Trimming cost V 2 bases and J 0 bases, with 10 bases left between them. In nucleotides, the CDR3 is TGTGCCAGTAGTATAACCGGAGGAACTAACTATGGCTACACCTTC. It translates to CASSITGGTNYGYTF.

This chain joins TRBV7-9 and TRBJ2-1; D might be TRBD1 (5 bases). Trimming left V 5 bases short and J 8 bases short, with 10 bases between. The CDR3 is 12 residues long. Germline V gene sequence: CDR1 SEHNR, CDR2 FQNEAQ (reference sequence). Here the CDR3 reads CASSQGWDEQFF. CDR3 in DNA: TGTGCCAGCAGCCAGGGTTGGGATGAGCAGTTCTTC. Complete variable domain (other parts from reference TRBV7-9 and TRBJ2-1): DTGVSQNPRHKITKRGQNVTFRCDPISEHNRLYWYRQTLGQGPEFLTYFQNEAQLEKSRLLSDRFSAERPKGSFSTLEIQRTEQGDSAMYLCASSQGWDEQFFGPGTRLTVL.

This clone was found once. J is TRBJ2-7 and V is TRBV4-2; possible D gene TRBD2, 5 bases. The CDR3 contains 13 residues. Germline CDR1 and CDR2: LGHNA and YNFKEQ. The germline V and J ends were trimmed by 4 bases and 5 bases, with 12 bases remaining between them. For the CDR3, the DNA is TGTGCCAGCAGCCTACTAGGTTCGAACGAGCAGTACTTC. Translation: CASSLLGSNEQYF.

The chain is built from TRBV27 and TRBJ2-2; 7 bases match TRBD2. V lost 5 bases and J lost 2; bases outside the gene matches: 8. Germline assignment: CDR1 MNHEY and CDR2 SMNVEV (reference sequence). This CDR3 has 16 residues. The CDR3 DNA is TGTGCCAGCAGTCGAGGGGCTAGCGGTAACACCGGGGAGCTGTTTTTT. Protein sequence: CASSRGASGNTGELFF.

V and J are TRBV6-5 and TRBJ1-4; TRBD1 matches 7 bases. CDR3 length equals 15 residues. Germline loops: CDR1 MNHEY, CDR2 SVGAGI. V was pared by 5 bases and J by 0 bases, with 3 bases of the junction left unmatched. CDR3 sequence reads: CASSGQVATNEKLFF. The CDR3 DNA reads TGTGCCAGCAGTGGACAGGTCGCAACTAATGAAAAACTGTTTTTT.

The V gene is TRBV5-6, the J gene TRBJ1-1; possibly TRBD1 for D (6 bases). This CDR3 contains 13 residues. CDR1 and CDR2 (germline): SGHDT, YYEEEE. Between the trimmed V and J ends, which lost 3 bases and 1 base, there was a span of 7 bases. The CDR3 is CASSWGRNTEAFF. CDR3 sequence (DNA): TGTGCCAGCAGCTGGGGGCGGAACACTGAAGCTTTCTTT.

The rearrangement uses TRBV18 and TRBJ1-2; 9 bases fit TRBD1. CDR3 length equals 15 residues. The V gene's germline CDR1 is KGHSH and CDR2 LQKENI. The trim removed 3 bases at V and 4 bases at J, leaving 6 bases unmatched. This CDR3 reads CASSPTGGRIYGYTF. The CDR3 DNA follows: TGTGCCAGCTCACCGACAGGGGGGCGCATCTATGGCTACACCTTC.

Concerning this clone: Other DNA sequences in the same sample also yield this CDR3. The CDR3 DNA reads as TGTGCCAGCAGCTCCCAAGGACTGAGCTTCTCCTATAATTCACCCCTCCACTTT. Its translation: CASSSQGLSFSYNSPLHF. The chain uses TRBV7-2 and TRBJ1-6; the D is unclear. Trimming shortened V by 4 bases and J by 0 bases, and 16 bases separated the two germline ends. The germline CDR1 and CDR2 sequences are SGHTA and FQGNSA. This CDR3 spans 18 amino acids.

V usage is TRBV4-1 and J usage is TRBJ1-2; D unclear. The germline V gene encodes CDR1 MGHRA and CDR2 YSYEKL. Trimming left V 5 bases short and J 8 bases short, with 12 bases between. The CDR3 length is 12 residues. CDR3 DNA: TGCGCCAGCAGCTCCCGTAACGGGGGCTACACCTTC. Protein sequence: CASSSRNGGYTF.

The V gene is TRBV10-3, the J gene TRBJ1-4; no clear D gene. Germline values: CDR1 ENHRY, CDR2 SYGVKD. The CDR3 sequence is 13 residues long. Trimming pared 8 bases from V and 7 bases from J, leaving 14 bases between. CDR3 DNA sequence: TGTGCCATCCACGGGGTGTTGGGTGAAAAACTGTTTTTT. Encoded protein: CAIHGVLGEKLFF.